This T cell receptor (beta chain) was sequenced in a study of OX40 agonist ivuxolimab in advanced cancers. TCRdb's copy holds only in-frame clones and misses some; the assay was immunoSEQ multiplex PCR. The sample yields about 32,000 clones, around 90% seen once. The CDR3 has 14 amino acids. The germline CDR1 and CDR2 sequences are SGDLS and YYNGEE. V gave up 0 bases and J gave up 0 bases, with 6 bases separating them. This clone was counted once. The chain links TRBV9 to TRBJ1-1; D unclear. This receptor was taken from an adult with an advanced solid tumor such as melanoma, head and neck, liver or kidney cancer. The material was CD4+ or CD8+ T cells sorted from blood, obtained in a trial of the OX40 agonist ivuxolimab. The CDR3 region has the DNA TGTGCCAGCAGCGTAGGAGTAATGAACACTGAAGCTTTCTTT. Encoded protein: CASSVGVMNTEAFF.